The clone carrying this T cell receptor (beta chain) turned up a few times. No antigen is known for it. Researchers report immunoSEQ v3.0 was run at survey level. The protocol was immunoSEQ multiplex PCR, while the TCRdb copy is restricted to in-frame clones and leaves out a portion. The sample holds 17,000 or so clones, about 81% seen once. The study drew at least one pre-ART and at least two post-ART PBMC samples from every donor. The data derive from a study of long-term antiretroviral therapy in people with HIV. Findings and caveats of the study: The data indicate that diversity increased after ART but remained below transplant donor controls. Clones with expansion before ART led the repertoire at all time points. Repertoires in HIV (unlike those of controls) had narrower CDR3 length ranges.

The input for sequencing was unsorted PBMCs, taken 0.3 years after starting antiretroviral therapy. The TCR comes from a man aged 18 to 29 with HIV.

DNA for the CDR3: TGTGCCAGCAGCGTAGGGGGACAGCATTCCTACGAGCAGTACTTC. Translating it yields CASSVGGQHSYEQYF. The chain recombines TRBV9 with TRBJ2-7; the match to TRBD1 covers 7 bases. The germline V gene has CDR1 SGDLS and CDR2 YYNGEE. The length of the CDR3 is 15 residues. The ends lost 0 bases at V and 1 base at J; junction bases unmatched: 4.